This passage covers 8 T cell receptor beta chains from one sample sequenced in a study of blood T cells in healthy people across ages. Next came a second PCR, run for roughly 6 to 11 cycles, which used a sample-barcoded 5' primer along with a J-beta primer mix. TCRdb re-called the 5' RACE reads through MiXCR, storing one row per CDR3 protein. The sample contains 750,000 to 950,000 distinct CDR3 sequences, approximately 24% of which appear only once. This same sample was also part of a study on T cells of mothers and their children.

The sequenced sample was blood. These receptors were taken from a boy aged 10-17 years in good health.

The chain combines TRBV18 with TRBJ1-1; D ambiguous. The length of the CDR3 is 14 residues. The germline V gene encodes CDR1 KGHSH and CDR2 LQKENI. V was shortened by 6 bases and J by 1 base, with 12 bases between the two germline ends. CDR3 nucleotide sequence: TGTGCCAGCTCCCCCGGGTCAGAGAACACTGAAGCTTTCTTT. This gives the protein CASSPGSENTEAFF.

This clonotype has a handful of counts. This rearrangement joins TRBV20-1 to TRBJ2-4; no firm D call. From germline, CDR1 is DFQATT and CDR2 SNEGSKA (reference sequence). V was cut by 0 bases and J by 0 bases, with 6 bases left in between. This CDR3 has 14 amino acids. DNA for the CDR3: TGCAGTGCTAGAGATCGGGTAGCCAAAAACATTCAGTACTTC. It encodes CSARDRVAKNIQYF.

The rearrangement uses TRBV11-2 and TRBJ1-4, with D uncertain. Germline V gene data show CDR1 as SGHAT and CDR2 as FQNNGV. Trimming stripped 3 bases from V and 7 bases from J, with 9 bases between. The CDR3 sequence is 13 residues long. CDR3 amino acids: CASSFEGGEKLFF. The CDR3 nucleotides are TGTGCCAGCAGCTTCGAAGGAGGTGAAAAACTGTTTTTT.

This chain joins TRBV10-2 and TRBJ2-1; 12 positions match TRBD2. Germline values: CDR1 WSHSY, CDR2 SAAADI. V lost 0 bases, J lost 4 bases, and 4 bases stayed unmatched. CDR3 length equals 17 residues. The CDR3: CASSESSTSGGYNEQFF. The CDR3 coding sequence is TGCGCCAGCAGTGAGTCTAGTACTAGCGGGGGGTACAATGAGCAGTTCTTC.

The chain employs TRBV20-1 and TRBJ2-5; a possible D gene is TRBD1 (6 bases). The V and J ends lost 0 bases and 2 bases respectively, with 13 bases between them. CDR3 length: 15 amino acids. CDR1 and CDR2 from the germline V gene are DFQATT and SNEGSKA (reference sequence). In DNA form, the CDR3 reads TGCAGTGCTAGAGATATGCGACAGGAACAAGAGACCCAGTACTTC. Protein sequence: CSARDMRQEQETQYF.

This chain joins TRBV7-9 and TRBJ2-1, with a tentative D call TRBD2 (6 bases). The CDR3 sequence is 14 residues long. Trimming pared 4 bases from V and 8 bases from J, leaving 15 bases between. Per germline, CDR1 SEHNR and CDR2 FQNEAQ (reference sequence). CDR3 loop: CASSSRTNGDEQFF. The CDR3 coding sequence is TGTGCCAGCAGCTCACGGACTAACGGAGATGAGCAGTTCTTC.

The genes are TRBV5-1 and TRBJ1-1; a possible D gene is TRBD1 (5 bases). CDR3 size: 14 residues. Germline assignment: CDR1 SGHRS and CDR2 YFSETQ. V dropped 4 bases and J dropped 4 bases, with 14 bases sitting between them. CDR3 protein: CASSTGRGGTEAFF. CDR3 bases: TGCGCCAGCAGCACCGGACGGGGGGGCACTGAAGCTTTCTTT.

This clonotype came up a few times. J is TRBJ2-1 and V is TRBV5-1, with 7 bases matching TRBD2. Unmatched junction bases numbered 6, after V lost 4 bases and J lost 2 bases. This CDR3 contains 15 residues. Germline CDR1 is SGHRS and CDR2 is YFSETQ. The CDR3 protein is CASSEGAGPYNEQFF. The CDR3 DNA follows: TGCGCCAGCAGCGAGGGAGCGGGACCCTACAATGAGCAGTTCTTC.